Listed below are T cell receptor beta chains from one sample, sequenced in a study of blood T cells in healthy people across ages. TCRdb recomputed calls from the 5' RACE reads with MiXCR, one row per CDR3 protein. The data hold some 800,000 distinct CDR3 sequences, with around a quarter observed a single time. This same sample was also part of a study on T cells of mothers and their children.

What was sequenced was blood. These receptors were taken from a boy between 5 and 17 years old in good health. Both conserved end residues are part of each CDR3. D genes are given only for firm matches. Some rows mark clone size as missing; the rest say once, few, many or name a class of expanded clone.

16	TRBV30	TRBJ2-4	NA	NA	CAWGGDGGLAKNIQYF	TGTGCCTGGGGTGGGGACGGCGGATTAGCCAAAAACATTCAGTACTTC
15	TRBV7-3	TRBJ2-5	NA	NA	CASSSFTGRGETQYF	TGTGCCAGCAGCTCTTTCACAGGGAGAGGAGAGACCCAGTACTTC
14	TRBV20-1	TRBJ2-7	NA	NA	CSARDTANSYEQYF	TGCAGTGCTAGAGATACCGCGAACTCCTACGAGCAGTACTTC
16	TRBV5-6	TRBJ2-1	NA	TRBD2	CASSLLAGTTYNEQFF	TGTGCCAGCAGCTTACTAGCGGGGACGACCTACAATGAGCAGTTCTTC
10	TRBV29-1	TRBJ1-1	few	TRBD1	CSVGGPEAFF	TGCAGCGTAGGGGGCCCTGAAGCTTTCTTT
16	TRBV6-5	TRBJ1-3	NA	TRBD1	CASSWTGEVSGNTIYF	TGTGCCAGCAGTTGGACAGGGGAAGTCTCGGGAAACACCATATATTTT
23	TRBV11-1	TRBJ2-6	NA	NA	CASSWQMASSSLVGDAGANVLTF	TGTGCCAGCAGCTGGCAGATGGCCAGCAGCTCCCTGGTGGGGGATGCTGGGGCCAACGTCCTGACTTTC
16	TRBV7-9	TRBJ2-4	few	NA	CASSSPGRKHRDIQYF	TGTGCCAGCAGCTCCCCGGGACGGAAACACAGGGACATTCAGTACTTC
15	TRBV12-3/TRBV12-4	TRBJ2-4	few	TRBD2	CASSSPGLAGNIQYF	TGTGCCAGCAGTTCCCCCGGGCTAGCGGGAAACATTCAGTACTTC
16	TRBV7-9	TRBJ2-1	few	NA	CASSPFGDRPYNEQFF	TGTGCCAGCAGCCCATTCGGGGACCGCCCATACAATGAGCAGTTCTTC
14	TRBV7-2	TRBJ2-7	NA	NA	CASSEYLRSYEQYF	TGTGCCAGCAGCGAATATCTACGGTCCTACGAGCAGTACTTC
13	TRBV10-3	TRBJ1-1	few	TRBD1	CAISTGVNTEAFF	TGTGCCATCAGCACAGGGGTGAACACTGAAGCTTTCTTT
17	TRBV29-1	TRBJ1-2	NA	TRBD1	CSVEGPGQAIGNYGYTF	TGCAGCGTTGAAGGGCCGGGACAGGCCATTGGGAACTATGGCTACACCTTC
13	TRBV2	TRBJ2-1	NA	NA	CASSDRGRNGQFF	TGTGCCAGCAGTGATCGGGGGAGGAATGGGCAGTTCTTC
14	TRBV5-5	TRBJ2-7	few	NA	CASSIGQGTYEQYF	TGTGCCAGCAGCATCGGGCAGGGGACCTACGAGCAGTACTTC
16	TRBV7-3	TRBJ2-2	few	NA	CASSLNSGTNTGELFF	TGTGCCAGCAGCTTAAATAGCGGCACAAACACCGGGGAGCTGTTTTTT
17	TRBV20-1	TRBJ2-3	NA	NA	CSATSASRGGPQDTQYF	TGCAGTGCTACTAGCGCATCGAGAGGAGGGCCACAGGATACGCAGTATTTT
14	TRBV14	TRBJ2-3	few	NA	CASSQAGDEPEGYF	TGTGCCAGCAGCCAAGCGGGGGACGAGCCCGAGGGGTATTTT
13	TRBV12-3/TRBV12-4	TRBJ1-6	NA	NA	CASSLAGDSPLHF	TGTGCCAGCAGTTTGGCAGGGGACTCACCCCTCCACTTT
12	TRBV6-5	TRBJ1-1	few	NA	CASRRGPGEAFF	TGTGCCAGCAGGCGGGGGCCAGGCGAAGCTTTCTTT
15	TRBV10-3	TRBJ1-2	few	NA	CAISESEDSSYGYTF	TGTGCCATCAGTGAGTCAGAAGACAGCAGCTATGGCTACACCTTC
16	TRBV7-9	TRBJ2-2	many	TRBD2	CASSPRLAGDTGELFF	TGTGCCAGCAGCCCGAGACTAGCGGGAGACACCGGGGAGCTGTTTTTT
14	TRBV6-2/TRBV6-3	TRBJ1-2	NA	NA	CASSYFQWSDGYTF	TGTGCCAGCAGTTACTTTCAGTGGTCGGATGGCTACACCTTC
18	TRBV6-5	TRBJ1-4	once	NA	CASSYSPIKLGTNEKLFF	TGTGCCAGCAGTTACTCCCCTATAAAGTTGGGAACTAATGAAAAACTGTTTTTT
14	TRBV20-1	TRBJ1-1	NA	NA	CSATSTGGYAEAFF	TGCAGTGCTACGTCGACAGGAGGGTACGCTGAAGCTTTCTTT
14	TRBV7-2	TRBJ1-6	once	TRBD1	CASSFTGEESPLHF	TGTGCCAGCAGCTTCACAGGGGAGGAATCACCCCTCCACTTT
16	TRBV4-1	TRBJ1-2	NA	NA	CASSTYGTSDNYGYTF	TGCGCCAGCAGTACCTATGGTACGTCAGATAACTATGGCTACACCTTC
14	TRBV27	TRBJ2-4	NA	TRBD1	CASGFTGQGNIQYF	TGTGCCAGCGGGTTCACCGGACAGGGAAACATTCAGTACTTC
15	TRBV29-1	TRBJ2-7	few	NA	CGVVGYRFNSYEQYF	TGCGGCGTTGTTGGGTACAGATTCAACTCCTACGAGCAGTACTTC
16	TRBV24-1	TRBJ1-4	NA	NA	CATSDSRRATNEKLFF	TGTGCCACCAGTGATTCACGACGGGCAACTAATGAAAAACTGTTTTTT
15	TRBV5-5	TRBJ2-1	many	NA	CASSTAVAVYNEQFF	TGTGCCAGCAGCACGGCGGTAGCGGTGTACAATGAGCAGTTCTTC
14	TRBV27	TRBJ2-7	few	NA	CASSFSQMGYEQYF	TGTGCCAGCAGTTTTAGCCAGATGGGCTACGAGCAGTACTTC
15	TRBV19	TRBJ1-2	few	NA	CASSIRPGDVYGYTF	TGTGCCAGTAGTATTCGGCCAGGGGACGTGTATGGCTACACCTTC
16	TRBV7-2	TRBJ2-5	NA	NA	CASSAHFVEYQETQYF	TGTGCCAGCAGCGCTCACTTCGTTGAGTACCAAGAGACCCAGTACTTC
12	TRBV12-3/TRBV12-4	TRBJ2-7	few	NA	CASSYASGEQYF	TGTGCCAGCAGCTACGCCTCGGGCGAGCAGTACTTC
14	TRBV20-1	TRBJ2-7	NA	NA	CSAQGGASSYEQYF	TGCAGTGCCCAAGGGGGGGCAAGCTCCTACGAGCAGTACTTC
16	TRBV4-1	TRBJ2-1	NA	TRBD2	CASSHPAGGPHNEQFF	TGCGCCAGCAGCCACCCAGCGGGGGGGCCGCACAATGAGCAGTTCTTC
13	TRBV7-3	TRBJ2-7	few	NA	CASSLMALGEQYF	TGTGCCAGCAGCTTAATGGCCCTGGGGGAGCAGTACTTC
16	TRBV25-1	TRBJ2-3	few	NA	CASSEFQGVRVDTQYF	TGTGCCAGCAGTGAATTTCAGGGAGTAAGAGTGGATACGCAGTATTTT
17	TRBV10-3	TRBJ2-5	few	NA	CAISEFVGIPYQETQYF	TGTGCCATCAGTGAGTTCGTGGGGATCCCGTACCAAGAGACCCAGTACTTC
15	TRBV15	TRBJ2-5	few	NA	CATSRDLGEEETQYF	TGTGCCACCAGCAGAGATCTCGGGGAGGAGGAGACCCAGTACTTC
14	TRBV20-1	TRBJ2-7	NA	NA	CSARFSGALPVQYF	TGCAGTGCTAGGTTTTCGGGGGCCCTCCCTGTTCAGTACTTC
12	TRBV6-4	TRBJ2-3	few	TRBD2	CASSGTSGTQYF	TGTGCCAGCAGTGGGACTAGCGGTACGCAGTATTTT
15	TRBV7-3	TRBJ2-3	NA	NA	CASSRSRGEADTQYF	TGTGCCAGCAGCCGTAGTCGAGGGGAGGCAGATACGCAGTATTTT
17	TRBV6-1	TRBJ1-5	NA	NA	CASRVIASGISNQPQHF	TGTGCCAGCAGGGTGATTGCATCAGGGATAAGCAATCAGCCCCAGCATTTT
12	TRBV6-5	TRBJ2-2	NA	NA	CASSWVTGELFF	TGTGCCAGCAGTTGGGTCACCGGGGAGCTGTTTTTT
14	TRBV20-1	TRBJ1-2	once	NA	CSAIRQAFNYGYTF	TGCAGTGCTATTCGACAGGCCTTTAACTATGGCTACACCTTC
14	TRBV20-1	TRBJ2-1	NA	TRBD1	CSASYRGNYNEQFF	TGCAGTGCTAGTTACAGGGGTAACTACAATGAGCAGTTCTTC
13	TRBV28	TRBJ2-7	few	NA	CASSIQGVYEQYF	TGTGCCAGCAGTATTCAAGGGGTATACGAGCAGTACTTC
14	TRBV6-5	TRBJ1-2	few	TRBD1	CASSYSGQGGGYTF	TGTGCCAGCAGTTACTCGGGACAGGGAGGCGGCTACACCTTC
14	TRBV5-6	TRBJ2-2	few	NA	CASSLRTVTGELFF	TGTGCCAGCAGCTTACGGACTGTCACCGGGGAGCTGTTTTTT
11	TRBV6-2/TRBV6-3	TRBJ2-3	few	NA	CASSGHDTQYF	TGTGCCAGCAGTGGGCACGATACGCAGTATTTT
13	TRBV20-1	TRBJ2-1	NA	NA	CSAPAGGTYEQFF	TGCAGTGCCCCAGCAGGGGGGACCTATGAGCAGTTCTTC
13	TRBV27	TRBJ1-2	many	NA	CASSSNLFGGYTF	TGTGCCAGCAGTTCTAACCTCTTCGGAGGCTACACCTTC
14	TRBV28	TRBJ2-7	NA	TRBD1	CASTSGQGPYEQYF	TGTGCCAGCACCTCCGGACAGGGCCCCTACGAGCAGTACTTC
14	TRBV15	TRBJ2-5	NA	NA	CATSRDQGQETQYF	TGTGCCACCAGCAGAGATCAGGGGCAAGAGACCCAGTACTTC
14	TRBV18	TRBJ2-7	NA	TRBD1	CASSPGDSTYEQYF	TGTGCCAGCTCACCAGGGGACAGCACCTACGAGCAGTACTTC
13	TRBV9	TRBJ2-5	NA	NA	CASSGRLTETQYF	TGTGCCAGCAGCGGGCGGCTGACGGAGACCCAGTACTTC